This TCR beta chain was identified in a study of CD8 T cells in ankylosing spondylitis. Study-level findings and limits: Significant enrichment of disease-linked clones was reportedly seen in matched ankylosing spondylitis synovial fluid. The disease-linked clones had a CD8+ phenotype and low blood frequencies. A motif of 7 to 9 highly homologous TCR beta variants was seen as apparently characteristic of ankylosing spondylitis blood.

Preparation of TCR beta libraries was done by quantitative 5'-RACE with molecular barcodes. TCRdb ran MiXCR on the 5' RACE reads and lists one entry per CDR3 protein. The table shows roughly 260,000 distinct CDR3 sequences, with 20% occurring only once. CDR1 is MNHEY and CDR2 is SMNVEV in the germline V gene (reference sequence). The CDR3 runs to 15 residues. Trimming cost V 4 bases and J 4 bases, with 14 bases left between them. This clonotype was seen a handful of times. Its specificity is not known. This TCR was recovered from a male donor with ankylosing spondylitis or in good health (not recorded which). V is TRBV27 and J is TRBJ1-5; weak D call: TRBD1 (5 bases). The source material was blood, either unsorted or a sorted T cell fraction (not recorded which). For the CDR3, the DNA is TGTGCCAGCAGTTCCGCCGACAGAGTTAATCAGCCCCAGCATTTT. Amino acid sequence: CASSSADRVNQPQHF.